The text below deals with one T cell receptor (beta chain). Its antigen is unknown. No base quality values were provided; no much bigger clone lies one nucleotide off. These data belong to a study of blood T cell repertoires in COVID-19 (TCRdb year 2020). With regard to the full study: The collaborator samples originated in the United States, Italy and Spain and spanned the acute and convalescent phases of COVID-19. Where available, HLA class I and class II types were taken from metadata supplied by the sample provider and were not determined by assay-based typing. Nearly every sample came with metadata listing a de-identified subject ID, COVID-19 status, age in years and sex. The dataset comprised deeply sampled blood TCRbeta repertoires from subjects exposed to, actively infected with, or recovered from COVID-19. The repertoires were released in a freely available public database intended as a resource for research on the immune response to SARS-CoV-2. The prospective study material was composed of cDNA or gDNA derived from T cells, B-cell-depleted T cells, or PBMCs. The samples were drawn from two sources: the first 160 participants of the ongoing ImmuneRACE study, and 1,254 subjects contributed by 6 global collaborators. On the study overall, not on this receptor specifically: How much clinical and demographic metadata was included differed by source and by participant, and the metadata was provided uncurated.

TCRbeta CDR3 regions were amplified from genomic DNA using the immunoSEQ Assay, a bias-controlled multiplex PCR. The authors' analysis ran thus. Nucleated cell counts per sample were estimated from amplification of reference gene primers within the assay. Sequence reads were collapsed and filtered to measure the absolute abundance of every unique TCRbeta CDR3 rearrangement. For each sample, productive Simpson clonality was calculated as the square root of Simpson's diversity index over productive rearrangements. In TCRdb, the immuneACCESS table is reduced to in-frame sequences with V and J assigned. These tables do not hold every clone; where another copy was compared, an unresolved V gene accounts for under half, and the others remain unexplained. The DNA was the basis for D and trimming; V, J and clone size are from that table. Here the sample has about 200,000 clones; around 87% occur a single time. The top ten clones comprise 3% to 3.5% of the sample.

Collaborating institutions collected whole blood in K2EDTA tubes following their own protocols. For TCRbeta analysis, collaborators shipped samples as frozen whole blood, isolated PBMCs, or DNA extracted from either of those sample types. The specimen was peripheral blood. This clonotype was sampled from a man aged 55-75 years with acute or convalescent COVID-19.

The sequenced DNA is TGTGCCACCGTAGACAGGGGGAGTGGCTACACCTTC. This translates into CATVDRGSGYTF. The sequence links TRBV6-5 to TRBJ1-2, with 9 central nucleotides matching TRBD1. The CDR3 runs 12 residues from the cysteine to the phenylalanine. The kept DNA is CDR3 alone, 36 bases in frame from the first base. The germline V gene yields MNHEY for CDR1 and SVGAGI for CDR2. Relative to germline, V is missing 10 bases and J is missing 7 bases, with 7 bases of the junction outside any gene match.